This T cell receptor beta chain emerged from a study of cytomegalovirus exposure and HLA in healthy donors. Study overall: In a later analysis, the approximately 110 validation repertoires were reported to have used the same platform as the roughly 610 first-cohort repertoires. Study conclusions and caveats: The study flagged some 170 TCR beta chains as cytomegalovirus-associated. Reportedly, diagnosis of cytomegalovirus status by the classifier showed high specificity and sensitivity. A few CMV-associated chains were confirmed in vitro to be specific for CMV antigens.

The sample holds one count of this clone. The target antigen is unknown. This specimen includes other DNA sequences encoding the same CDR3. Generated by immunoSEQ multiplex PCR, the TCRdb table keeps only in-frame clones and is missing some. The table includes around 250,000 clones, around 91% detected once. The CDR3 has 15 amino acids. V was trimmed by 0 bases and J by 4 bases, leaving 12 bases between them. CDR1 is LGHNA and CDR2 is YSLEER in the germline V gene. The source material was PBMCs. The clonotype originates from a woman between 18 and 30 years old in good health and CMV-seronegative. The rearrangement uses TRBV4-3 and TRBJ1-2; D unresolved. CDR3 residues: CASSQDLGGSYGYTF. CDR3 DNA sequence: TGCGCCAGCAGCCAAGATCTCGGAGGCTCCTATGGCTACACCTTC.